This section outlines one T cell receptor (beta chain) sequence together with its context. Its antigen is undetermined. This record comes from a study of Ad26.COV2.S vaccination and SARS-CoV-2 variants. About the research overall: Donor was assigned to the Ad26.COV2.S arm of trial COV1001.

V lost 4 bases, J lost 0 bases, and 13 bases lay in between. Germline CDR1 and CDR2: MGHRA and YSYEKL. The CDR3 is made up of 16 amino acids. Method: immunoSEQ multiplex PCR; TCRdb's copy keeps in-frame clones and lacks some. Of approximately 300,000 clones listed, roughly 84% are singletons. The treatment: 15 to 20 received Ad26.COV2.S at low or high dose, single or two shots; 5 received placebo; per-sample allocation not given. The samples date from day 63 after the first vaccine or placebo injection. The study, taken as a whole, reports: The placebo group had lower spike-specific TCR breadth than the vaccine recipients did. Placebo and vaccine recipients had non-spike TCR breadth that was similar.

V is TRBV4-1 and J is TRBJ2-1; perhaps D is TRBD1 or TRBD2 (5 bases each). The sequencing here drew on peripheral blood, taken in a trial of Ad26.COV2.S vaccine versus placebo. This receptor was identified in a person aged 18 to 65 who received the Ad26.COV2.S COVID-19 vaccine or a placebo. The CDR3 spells CASSRVVGGSYNEQFF. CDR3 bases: TGCGCCAGCAGCCGGGTCGTTGGGGGCTCCTACAATGAGCAGTTCTTC.